This entry describes one T cell receptor (beta chain). Its antigen is undetermined. This sample was included in a study of OX40 agonist ivuxolimab in advanced cancers. Clones were sequenced by immunoSEQ multiplex PCR, and TCRdb holds only the in-frame ones, with some missing. This table holds 45,000 to 55,000 clones, 75% to 85% found once. Blood specimens came from baseline, cycle 4 day 1, and cycle 7 day 1. Study-wide findings and caveats: Also showing low normalized T-cell clonal expansion were some of the nonresponders. CD8+ T cells showed, on average, more clonal expansion than CD4+ cells.

Germline assignment: CDR1 SGHRS and CDR2 YFSETQ. V gave up 0 bases and J gave up 2 bases, with 9 bases separating them. The CDR3 has 14 residues. J is TRBJ2-7 and V is TRBV5-1; D is perhaps TRBD2 (7 bases). The source of this sequence is an adult with an advanced solid tumor such as melanoma, head and neck, liver or kidney cancer. Here the sequenced sample was CD4+ or CD8+ T cells sorted from blood, taken in a trial of the OX40 agonist ivuxolimab. CDR3 amino acids: CASSLVGGPYEQYF. Here the CDR3 DNA reads TGCGCCAGCAGCTTGGTGGGGGGGCCCTACGAGCAGTACTTC.